This T cell receptor beta chain was recovered during a study of identical twins. Overall study findings and caveats: Zero-insertion analyses might be partly confounded by invariant T cells like MAIT and iNKT. For cord blood, abundant beta clonotypes had fewer insertions, unlike memory repertoires, which showed none.

A universal primer binding site was introduced by template switching. The final cDNA contained unique molecular identifiers. TCRdb called the 5' RACE reads again in MiXCR, with one record for every CDR3 protein. Of 420,000 or so distinct CDR3 sequences in the sample, around 20% were seen once. Ten or more counts support this clonotype. The target antigen is unknown. This CDR3 has 17 residues. V was clipped by 0 bases and J by 4 bases, with 17 bases between them. Germline CDR1 and CDR2: LGHNA and YSLEER. V and J are TRBV4-3 and TRBJ2-3; the D gene is possibly TRBD2 (5 bases). The origin of this receptor is a man aged 45-60 years in good health. Sequenced: naive T cells sorted from blood. Here the CDR3 reads CASSQDGGTRGSDTQYF. The CDR3 DNA reads as TGCGCCAGCAGCCAAGATGGCGGCACACGGGGATCAGATACGCAGTATTTT.